The 20 T cell receptor beta chains in this list originate from one sample, sequenced in a study of cytomegalovirus exposure and HLA in healthy donors. The PCR used 60 Vbeta and 13 Jbeta primers. Assay: immunoSEQ multiplex PCR; the TCRdb copy retains only in-frame clones and omits some. Among about 200,000 clones, roughly 80% were seen once, and the ten largest hold around 1.7%. Material for sequencing was PBMCs. The receptors shown here come from a woman younger than 35 in good health and CMV-seronegative.

The genes are TRBV2 and TRBJ1-2, with 7 bases aligning to TRBD1. The CDR3 contains 14 residues. Germline V gene lookup returns CDR1 SNHLY and CDR2 FYNNEI. Trimming at V came to 4 bases and at J to 0 bases, leaving 2 bases not matched to a gene. CDR3 region: CASSAGTANYGYTF. The CDR3 DNA sequence: TGTGCCAGCAGTGCTGGGACAGCTAACTATGGCTACACCTTC.

This chain links TRBV6-5 with TRBJ1-5, with 8 bases fitting TRBD1. From germline, CDR1 is MNHEY and CDR2 SVGAGI. This CDR3 is built from 15 residues. The junction had 7 bases not matched to a gene; V was cut back by 7 bases and J by 2 bases. CDR3 coding DNA: TGTGCCAGCACTCCACAGGGGGGCGGCAATCAGCCCCAGCATTTT. Protein sequence: CASTPQGGGNQPQHF.

The genes are TRBV7-2 and TRBJ2-5; D is undetermined. The CDR3 is 13 amino acids. V dropped 2 bases and J dropped 1 base, with 5 bases sitting between them. Germline V CDR1 and CDR2: SGHTA, FQGNSA. CDR3 coding DNA: TGTGCCAGCAGCTTATACACCCAAGAGACCCAGTACTTC. Its translation is CASSLYTQETQYF.

The J gene is TRBJ2-1, the V gene TRBV5-3; 11 nucleotides match TRBD2. TRBV5-3 is recorded as an ORF, its role being uncertain. This CDR3 spans 17 amino acids. V lost 3 bases to trimming and J lost 0 bases; unmatched junction nucleotides: 5. The CDR3 is CARSSRLAGSSYNEQFF. The CDR3 DNA reads TGTGCCAGAAGCTCGCGACTAGCGGGGTCCTCCTACAATGAGCAGTTCTTC.

The gene calls are TRBV10-1 and TRBJ2-1; 11 bases are a match to TRBD2. The trim removed 4 bases at V and 5 bases at J, leaving 10 bases unmatched. The CDR3 runs 17 residues. Germline CDR1 and CDR2: WNHNN and SYGVQD (reference sequence). CDR3 sequence: CASSGLAGTGVHNEQFF. CDR3 DNA sequence: TGCGCCAGCAGTGGACTAGCGGGAACAGGAGTCCACAATGAGCAGTTCTTC.

The V call is TRBV14, the J call TRBJ2-2; D possibly corresponds to TRBD2 (6 bases). Trimming left V 4 bases short and J 0 bases short, with 15 bases between. Germline-derived CDR1 and CDR2 are SGHDN and FVKESK. The CDR3 contains 17 residues. In nucleotides, the CDR3 is TGTGCCAGCAGCCTCACCCGGGGGAGTTCGAACACCGGGGAGCTGTTTTTT. Translation gives CASSLTRGSSNTGELFF. Full variable domain (rest looked up from reference TRBV14 and TRBJ2-2): EAGVTQFPSHSVIEKGQTVTLRCDPISGHDNLYWYRRVMGKEIKFLLHFVKESKQDESGMPNNRFLAERTGGTYSTLKVQPAELEDSGVYFCASSLTRGSSNTGELFFGEGSRLTVL.

The table lists this clone with a few counts. The rearrangement links TRBV25-1 to TRBJ1-1, with D perhaps TRBD1 (5 bases). There are 13 residues in the CDR3. V was clipped by 4 bases and J by 3 bases, with 9 bases between them. CDR1 and CDR2 from the germline V gene are MGHDK and SYGVNS. CDR3 DNA sequence: TGTGCCAGCAGTGGGGGGGATGACACTGAAGCTTTCTTT. Its protein product is CASSGGDDTEAFF.

This rearrangement joins TRBV21-1 to TRBJ1-5. TRBV21-1 is a pseudogene segment. CDR3 length: 13 amino acids. CDR3 amino acids: CASIRVANQPQHF. CDR3 coding DNA: TGTGCCAGCATCCGGGTGGCAAATCAGCCCCAGCATTTT.

In this sample, this clone turned up a few times. The V call is TRBV4-2, the J call TRBJ2-7; 7 nucleotides line up with TRBD2. The CDR3 runs to 14 residues. In germline, CDR1 is LGHNA, CDR2 YNFKEQ. Unmatched junction bases numbered 2, after V lost 0 bases and J lost 3 bases. The CDR3 loop reads CASSQDRGVYEQYF. The CDR3 DNA follows: TGTGCCAGCAGCCAAGATCGGGGGGTCTACGAGCAGTACTTC.

This sequence joins TRBV5-8 and TRBJ2-7; possible D gene TRBD1, 5 bases. CDR3 length equals 13 residues. Between the trimmed V and J ends, which lost 0 bases and 4 bases, there was a span of 8 bases. Germline loops: CDR1 SGHTS, CDR2 YDEGEE. CDR3 nucleotide sequence: TGTGCCAGCAGCTTGGAGGGGTCATACGAGCAGTACTTC. Translation gives CASSLEGSYEQYF.

The chain links TRBV23-1 to TRBJ2-7, with 7 positions matching TRBD1. TRBV23-1 carries the ORF label, with uncertain function. V was pared by 9 bases and J by 6 bases, with 5 bases of the junction left unmatched. This CDR3 region has 11 residues. CDR3 in amino acids: CARRDRVEQYV. CDR3 bases: TGCGCCAGAAGAGACAGGGTCGAGCAGTACGTC.

The chain recombines TRBV6-1 with TRBJ2-1, with 11 bases fitting TRBD2. CDR3 length: 15 amino acids. Germline loops: CDR1 MNHNS, CDR2 SASEGT. The V segment lost 6 bases and the J segment 2 bases; nucleotides outside the gene matches: 3. The CDR3 is CASSPGLAAYNEQFF. The CDR3, as DNA: TGTGCCAGCAGCCCGGGACTAGCGGCCTACAATGAGCAGTTCTTC.

V and J are TRBV19 and TRBJ1-2; D may be TRBD1 (5 bases). V was pared by 0 bases and J by 0 bases, with 14 bases between. Germline CDR1 and CDR2: LNHDA and SQIVND (reference sequence). CDR3 length: 17 residues. The CDR3 loop reads CASSIDNRNEANYGYTF. The DNA of the CDR3 is TGTGCCAGTAGTATAGATAACAGGAACGAAGCTAACTATGGCTACACCTTC.

The chain couples TRBV7-9 to TRBJ2-2; 7 bases map to TRBD1. The CDR3 covers 18 residues. The V segment lost 2 bases and the J segment 4 bases; nucleotides outside the gene matches: 13. Germline values: CDR1 SEHNR, CDR2 FQNEAQ (reference sequence). CDR3 coding DNA: TGTGCCAGCAGCTTAAGACAAAGGGGGCGCTTCCCCACCGGGGAGCTGTTTTTT. This sequence encodes CASSLRQRGRFPTGELFF. Supplemented by reference TRBV7-9 and TRBJ2-2, the full variable domain reads DTGVSQNPRHKITKRGQNVTFRCDPISEHNRLYWYRQTLGQGPEFLTYFQNEAQLEKSRLLSDRFSAERPKGSFSTLEIQRTEQGDSAMYLCASSLRQRGRFPTGELFFGEGSRLTVL.

The chain links TRBV11-3 to TRBJ2-7; possibly TRBD1 for D (6 bases). Trimming cost V 5 bases and J 6 bases, with 14 bases left between them. The CDR3 is made up of 13 amino acids. Germline lookup yields CDR1 SGHNT and CDR2 YENEEA. The CDR3 region has the DNA TGTGCCAGCAGCGCTGAGACAGGCTCCGAGCAGTACTTC. Its protein is CASSAETGSEQYF.

The V and J genes are TRBV5-1 and TRBJ2-7, with D hard to call. CDR1 SGHRS and CDR2 YFSETQ come from the germline V gene. Trimming pared 4 bases from V and 2 bases from J, leaving 16 bases between. This CDR3 is 15 amino acids long. In DNA form, the CDR3 reads TGCGCCAGCAGCCTAGACGCGAACTTTGCCTACGAGCAGTACTTC. It codes for CASSLDANFAYEQYF.

V and J are TRBV18 and TRBJ2-7; TRBD2 is a possible D gene (5 bases). V was cut by 0 bases and J by 3 bases, with 15 bases left in between. Germline-derived CDR1 and CDR2 are KGHSH and LQKENI. There are 16 residues in the CDR3. The CDR3 sequence is CASSPPPVYGNYEQYF. The CDR3 bases are TGTGCCAGCTCACCACCCCCTGTTTACGGGAACTACGAGCAGTACTTC.

This chain connects TRBV4-3 to TRBJ2-1, with TRBD2 matching 10 bases. Per germline, CDR1 LGHNA and CDR2 YSLEER. This CDR3 is built from 14 residues. V lost 1 base and J lost 8; bases outside the gene matches: 2. DNA of the CDR3: TGCGCCAGCAGCCAAGGACTAGCGGGTTATGAGCAGTTCTTC. Translated: CASSQGLAGYEQFF.

This clone was detected once. This chain links TRBV7-2 with TRBJ2-5; TRBD2 matches 8 bases. Germline CDR1 reads SGHTA; CDR2 reads FQGNSA. Trimming cost V 2 bases and J 5 bases; bases outside gene matches: 10. The CDR3 covers 16 residues. DNA of the CDR3: TGTGCCAGCAGCTTATCCCCGGGAGGGCCCGTGGAGACCCAGTACTTC. This gives the protein CASSLSPGGPVETQYF.

This clone was counted only a few times. V and J are TRBV6-5 and TRBJ2-7, with 8 bases that match TRBD1. This CDR3 has 13 residues. V was clipped by 1 base and J by 5 bases; unmatched bases: 1. Germline V CDR1 and CDR2: MNHEY, SVGAGI. The CDR3 is CASSYYRGDEQYF. CDR3 in DNA: TGTGCCAGCAGTTACTACAGGGGGGACGAGCAGTACTTC.